This T cell receptor beta chain was observed in a study of cytomegalovirus exposure and HLA in healthy donors. Amplification used 60 Vbeta primers and 13 Jbeta primers. Assay: immunoSEQ multiplex PCR; the TCRdb copy retains only in-frame clones and omits some. Here the sample spans over 150,000 clones, roughly three quarters being singletons. The length of the CDR3 is 15 residues. The germline CDR1 and CDR2 sequences are LNHNV and YYDKDF (reference sequence). Trimming removed 0 bases at V and 4 bases at J, with 13 bases between. The sequence was obtained from a woman in her 50s in good health and CMV-seropositive. The genes are TRBV15 and TRBJ2-7; D perhaps matches TRBD2 (6 bases). The material sequenced was PBMCs. The CDR3 coding sequence is TGTGCCACCAGCAGAGATACCGGCGGGGAGTACGAGCAGTACTTC. It yields the protein CATSRDTGGEYEQYF.